This TCR beta chain was identified in a study of response to subunit inactivated influenza vaccine. Regarding the study as a whole: Few new T cells, the authors suggested, are recruited by each seasonal influenza vaccination.

This clonotype has only a few counts. Its antigen is currently unknown. This CDR3 has 16 amino acids. The ends were cut back, 1 base at V and 4 bases at J, with 16 bases in the middle. Germline CDR1 reads MDHEN; CDR2 reads SYDVKM. From the RT-PCR reads, TCRdb called clonotypes with MiXCR, one entry per CDR3 protein. The repertoire holds about 520,000 distinct CDR3 sequences, with approximately 24% as singletons. The V call is TRBV28, the J call TRBJ2-5; D is possibly TRBD2 (7 bases). The sample consisted of CD4+ T cells sorted from PBMCs, taken around 5 days after vaccination. The TCR was taken from a man in his forties or fifties who received an inactivated influenza vaccine. The CDR3: CASSLFRRGGGETQYF. CDR3 nucleotides: TGTGCCAGCAGTTTATTCCGGAGGGGGGGCGGAGAGACCCAGTACTTC.